This T cell receptor (beta chain) was profiled in a study of regulatory T cells in long-lasting Graves disease. Relying on iRepertoire HTBI primers and Arm-PCR of CDR3 regions, the team built TCR beta libraries. TCRdb itself ran the multiplex PCR reads through MiXCR, one entry per CDR3 protein. There are around 480,000 distinct CDR3 sequences in the sample; around 16% occur only once, and 25% lies in the top ten. Noted time point: newly diagnosed GD, antithyroid drugs for less than 3 months. After RNA was extracted from PBMCs, the TCR library was made from it. This CDR3 spans 12 amino acids. Germline CDR1 reads SNHLY; CDR2 reads FYNNEI. V was clipped by 7 bases and J by 8 bases, with 14 bases between them. This clonotype was found many times. The same specimen was also included in a second study, on T cells in Graves' hyperthyroidism and ophthalmopathy.

The chain is built from TRBV2 and TRBJ1-2, with a tentative D call TRBD1 (5 bases). The starting material was peripheral blood mononuclear cells (PBMCs), obtained at new diagnosis, from a patient treated with antithyroid drugs. The source of this sequence is a woman aged 35-65 years with Graves disease. The CDR3 loop is CASMGVGEGYTF. The CDR3 bases are TGTGCCAGCATGGGGGTTGGGGAAGGCTACACCTTC. Looking up the rest from reference TRBV2 and TRBJ1-2 gives the full variable domain: EPEVTQTPSHQVTQMGQEVILRCVPISNHLYFYWYRQILGQKVEFLVSFYNNEISEKSEIFDDQFSVERPDGSNFTLKIRSTKLEDSAMYFCASMGVGEGYTFGSGTRLTVV.